The 18 T cell receptor beta chains given below trace back to one sample, sequenced in a study of shared clonotypes between healthy human individuals. The data were produced by immunoSEQ multiplex PCR, yet TCRdb's version contains in-frame clones alone and is incomplete. The sample lists some 2,000,000 clones; 95% were seen once. Sequencing was done on a sample of naive CD4+ T cells sorted from blood. Subset noted: CD45RA+ positively selected. All receptors derive from a man aged 18 to 29 in good health.

The V gene is TRBV28, the J gene TRBJ2-5, with D uncertain. CDR3 size: 13 residues. Germline V lookup: CDR1 MDHEN, CDR2 SYDVKM. V was cut by 2 bases and J by 5 bases, with 9 bases left in between. CDR3 nucleotides: TGTGCCAGCAGTTTAGCCCCTCGGGAGACCCAGTACTTC. Residues: CASSLAPRETQYF.

V and J are TRBV4-1 and TRBJ1-5, with D perhaps matching TRBD1 (6 bases). The CDR3 has 17 amino acids. The germline gives CDR1 MGHRA, CDR2 YSYEKL. Between the trimmed V and J ends, which lost 1 base and 4 bases, there was a span of 17 bases. CDR3: CASSQAEGVLQNQPQHF. CDR3 nucleotide sequence: TGCGCCAGCAGCCAAGCAGAGGGGGTTCTTCAGAATCAGCCCCAGCATTTT.

This rearrangement joins TRBV7-3 to TRBJ2-2; D remains ambiguous. V shed 3 bases and J shed 0 bases, with 2 bases lying between them. The CDR3 extends over 13 amino acids. Germline V CDR1 and CDR2: SGHTA, FQGTGA. This CDR3 is CASSFSNTGELFF. In DNA, the CDR3 is TGTGCCAGCAGCTTTTCGAACACCGGGGAGCTGTTTTTT.

The chain couples TRBV5-1 to TRBJ2-5; 7 bases match TRBD2. Per the germline V gene, CDR1 is SGHRS and CDR2 is YFSETQ. Trimming removed 1 base from V and 4 bases from J; junction bases left unmatched: 7. This CDR3 is built from 15 residues. CDR3 bases: TGCGCCAGCAGCTTGATGGCGGGGGTAGGAGAGACCCAGTACTTC. Translating it yields CASSLMAGVGETQYF.

The genes are TRBV5-1 and TRBJ2-7; D not certain. CDR3 size: 16 residues. With 0 bases removed from V and 2 bases from J, the gap between germline ends came to 15 bases. Germline CDR1 and CDR2: SGHRS and YFSETQ. In DNA form, the CDR3 reads TGCGCCAGCAGCTTGGCCTCGCACCTACCAACCTACGAGCAGTACTTC. Amino acid sequence: CASSLASHLPTYEQYF.

On this clone: Germline and junction disagree at one end, which may indicate a read error. The CDR3 bases are TGTGCCATCAGTGCGACTCCAGGGGGGAACACTGAAGCTTTCTTT. This encodes CAISATPGGNTEAFF. This chain links TRBV6-1 with TRBJ1-1; 7 positions match TRBD1. The length of the CDR3 is 15 residues. Germline V gives CDR1 MNHNS, CDR2 SASEGT.

The J gene is TRBJ2-2, the V gene TRBV9, with D tentatively TRBD2 (6 bases). Germline CDR1 reads SGDLS; CDR2 reads YYNGEE. The CDR3 sequence is 13 residues long. CDR3 sequence (DNA): TGTCCTATGCAGGAGGGCCGCACCGGGGAGCTGTTTTTT. This gives the protein CPMQEGRTGELFF.

The CDR3 here is CATGTAGYSNQPQHF. DNA for the CDR3: TGTGCCACCGGGACAGCGGGTTATAGCAATCAGCCCCAGCATTTT. This chain links TRBV19 with TRBJ1-5; 7 bases match TRBD1. CDR3 length equals 15 residues. Germline V CDR1 and CDR2: LNHDA, SQIVND (reference sequence). V trimming: 10 bases; J trimming: 0 bases; junction bases outside the gene matches: 9.

In the case of this clone: One junction end does not reproduce the germline sequence, and a read error may be involved. The chain employs TRBV19 and TRBJ2-1, with TRBD2 as a possible D gene (5 bases). This CDR3 has 11 amino acids. The germline V gene has CDR1 LNHDA and CDR2 SQIVND (reference sequence). This CDR3 is CASSTRDLLLF. The CDR3 region has the DNA TGTGCCAGTAGTACCCGGGATTTACTGCTCTTC.

The V gene is TRBV5-4, the J gene TRBJ2-1, with TRBD2 identical over 8 bases. Unmatched junction bases numbered 3, after V lost 4 bases and J lost 0 bases. CDR1 and CDR2 (germline): SGHNT, YYREEE (reference sequence). This CDR3 is 15 amino acids long. The CDR3 DNA sequence: TGTGCCAGCAGCGGTACTAGCGGCTCCTACAATGAGCAGTTCTTC. Translating gives CASSGTSGSYNEQFF. The entire variable domain, with the rest obtained from reference TRBV5-4 and TRBJ2-1, is as follows: ETGVTQSPTHLIKTRGQQVTLRCSSQSGHNTVSWYQQALGQGPQFIFQYYREEENGRGNFPPRFSGLQFPNYSSELNVNALELDDSALYLCASSGTSGSYNEQFFGPGTRLTVL.

Worth noting for this clone: Other nucleotide sequences from this sample produce the same CDR3. The gene calls are TRBV10-3 and TRBJ1-1, with a weak D call TRBD1 (6 bases). This CDR3 contains 14 residues. Trimming removed 3 bases at V and 5 bases at J, with 13 bases between. Germline V gene data show CDR1 as ENHRY and CDR2 as SYGVKD. The DNA for the CDR3 is TGTGCCATCAGTGATCGGGGGGCGGCAACTGAAGCTTTCTTT. Protein: CAISDRGAATEAFF.

V and J are TRBV2 and TRBJ1-1, with a weak D call TRBD1 (5 bases). CDR3 length equals 16 residues. The V and J ends lost 1 base and 4 bases respectively, with 16 bases between them. Germline values: CDR1 SNHLY, CDR2 FYNNEI. The chain's CDR3 is CASSEGGVVRSTEAFF. The CDR3 DNA reads TGTGCCAGCAGTGAAGGAGGGGTAGTACGAAGCACTGAAGCTTTCTTT.

V and J are TRBV18 and TRBJ2-2, with 9 bases aligning to TRBD2. This CDR3 is 16 amino acids long. Germline assignment: CDR1 KGHSH and CDR2 LQKENI. The V segment lost 5 bases and the J segment 0 bases; nucleotides outside the gene matches: 4. The CDR3 DNA reads as TGTGCCAGCTCAATTTCTAGCGGGGCGAACACCGGGGAGCTGTTTTTT. Protein: CASSISSGANTGELFF. The variable domain in full, completed from reference TRBV18 and TRBJ2-2, reads NAGVMQNPRHLVRRRGQEARLRCSPMKGHSHVYWYRQLPEEGLKFMVYLQKENIIDESGMPKERFSAEFPKEGPSILRIQQVVRGDSAAYFCASSISSGANTGELFFGEGSRLTVL.

The chain links TRBV30 to TRBJ2-7; D may be TRBD1 (6 bases). Germline-derived CDR1 and CDR2 are GTSNPN and SVGIG (reference sequence). V was trimmed by 0 bases and J by 6 bases, leaving 15 bases between them. This CDR3 has 14 amino acids. The CDR3: CAWSVGTGKSEQYF. The CDR3 DNA reads TGTGCCTGGAGTGTTGGCACAGGGAAATCCGAGCAGTACTTC.

This clone has just one count. At the DNA level, this CDR3 is encoded by other sequences in the same sample as well. This chain uses TRBV7-2 with TRBJ2-3, with 8 bases that match TRBD1. Germline lookup yields CDR1 SGHTA and CDR2 FQGNSA. The V segment lost 5 bases and the J segment 1 base; nucleotides outside the gene matches: 5. The length of the CDR3 is 15 residues. CDR3: CASSPGTGRTDTQYF. In DNA form, the CDR3 reads TGTGCCAGCAGCCCTGGGACAGGTCGCACAGATACGCAGTATTTT.

V usage is TRBV29-1 and J usage is TRBJ2-6; D may be TRBD1 or TRBD2 (6 bases each). This CDR3 spans 19 amino acids. Germline CDR1 and CDR2: SQVTM and ANQGSEA. V gave up 1 base and J gave up 2 bases, with 21 bases separating them. DNA of the CDR3: TGCAGCGTTGAAGTGGGGTGGGGGGCCGGCACCCCTGGGGCCAACGTCCTGACTTTC. Its translation: CSVEVGWGAGTPGANVLTF.

The gene calls are TRBV5-1 and TRBJ1-4; D is perhaps TRBD1 (5 bases). The CDR3 contains 18 residues. V lost 1 base to trimming and J lost 8 bases, with 24 bases between them. The germline CDR1 and CDR2 sequences are SGHRS and YFSETQ. CDR3 nucleotide sequence: TGCGCCAGCAGCTTGAGGGCAGGGAGTCTTCGAGGGGACGAAAAACTGTTTTTT. Translation: CASSLRAGSLRGDEKLFF.

The chain carries TRBV5-4 and TRBJ2-4; the D is unclear. V was clipped by 2 bases and J by 0 bases, with 12 bases between them. Per germline, CDR1 SGHNT and CDR2 YYREEE (reference sequence). The CDR3 consists of 16 residues. The CDR3 DNA reads TGTGCCAGCAGCTTAGGAGACGACTTAGCCAAAAACATTCAGTACTTC. Amino acid sequence: CASSLGDDLAKNIQYF.